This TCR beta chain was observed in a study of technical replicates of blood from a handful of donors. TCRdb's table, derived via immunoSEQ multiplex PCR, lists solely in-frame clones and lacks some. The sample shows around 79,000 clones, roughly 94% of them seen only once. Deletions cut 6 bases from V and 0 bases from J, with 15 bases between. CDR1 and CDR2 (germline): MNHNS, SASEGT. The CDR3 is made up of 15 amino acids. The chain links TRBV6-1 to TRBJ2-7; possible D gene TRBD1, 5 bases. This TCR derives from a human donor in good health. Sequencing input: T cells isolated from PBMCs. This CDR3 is CASRVPHRSSYEQYF. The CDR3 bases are TGTGCCAGCAGGGTTCCCCACAGGTCCTCCTACGAGCAGTACTTC.